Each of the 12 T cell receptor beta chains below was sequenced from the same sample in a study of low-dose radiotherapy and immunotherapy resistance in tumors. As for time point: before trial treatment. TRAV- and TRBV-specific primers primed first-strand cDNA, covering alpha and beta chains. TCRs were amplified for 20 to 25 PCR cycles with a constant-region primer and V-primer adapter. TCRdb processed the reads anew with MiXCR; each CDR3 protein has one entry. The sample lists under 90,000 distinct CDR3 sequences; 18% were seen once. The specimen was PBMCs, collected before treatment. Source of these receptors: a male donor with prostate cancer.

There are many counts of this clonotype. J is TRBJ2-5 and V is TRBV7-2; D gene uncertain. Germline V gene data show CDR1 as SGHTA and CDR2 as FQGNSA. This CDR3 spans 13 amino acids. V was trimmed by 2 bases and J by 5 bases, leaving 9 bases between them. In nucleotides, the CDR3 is TGTGCCAGCAGCTTACCTAGGCCGGAGACCCAGTACTTC. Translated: CASSLPRPETQYF. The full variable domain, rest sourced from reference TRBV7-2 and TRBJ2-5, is GAGVSQSPSNKVTEKGKDVELRCDPISGHTALYWYRQSLGQGLEFLIYFQGNSAPDKSGLPSDRFSAERTGGSVSTLTIQRTQQEDSAVYLCASSLPRPETQYFGPGTRLLVL.

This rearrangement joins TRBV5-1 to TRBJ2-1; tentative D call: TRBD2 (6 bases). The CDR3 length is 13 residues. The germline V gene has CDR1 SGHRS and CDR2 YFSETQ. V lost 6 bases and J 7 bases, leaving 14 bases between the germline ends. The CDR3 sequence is CASISEGWNEQFF. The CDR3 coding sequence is TGCGCCAGCATATCGGAGGGGTGGAATGAGCAGTTCTTC.

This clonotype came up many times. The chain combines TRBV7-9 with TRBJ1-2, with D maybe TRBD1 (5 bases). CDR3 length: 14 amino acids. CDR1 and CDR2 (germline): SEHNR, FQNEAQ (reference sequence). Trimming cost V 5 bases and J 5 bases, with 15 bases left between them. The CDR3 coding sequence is TGTGCCAGCAGCCCGACTAGCTGGGGGTATGGCTACACCTTC. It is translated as CASSPTSWGYGYTF.

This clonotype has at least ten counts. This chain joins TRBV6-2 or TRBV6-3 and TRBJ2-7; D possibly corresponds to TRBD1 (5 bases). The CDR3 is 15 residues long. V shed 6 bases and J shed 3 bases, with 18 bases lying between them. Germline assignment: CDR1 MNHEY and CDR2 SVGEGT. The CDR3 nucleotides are TGTGCCAGCAGGGTTAAACTTCAGGGTAGCTACGAGCAGTACTTC. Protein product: CASRVKLQGSYEQYF.

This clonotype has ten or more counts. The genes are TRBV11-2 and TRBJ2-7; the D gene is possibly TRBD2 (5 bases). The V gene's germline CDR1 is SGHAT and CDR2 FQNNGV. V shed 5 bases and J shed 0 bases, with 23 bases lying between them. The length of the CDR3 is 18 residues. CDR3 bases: TGTGCCAGCAGCCCGCCCGTCCGGACTGGCCCTAGCTCCTACGAGCAGTACTTC. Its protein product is CASSPPVRTGPSSYEQYF.

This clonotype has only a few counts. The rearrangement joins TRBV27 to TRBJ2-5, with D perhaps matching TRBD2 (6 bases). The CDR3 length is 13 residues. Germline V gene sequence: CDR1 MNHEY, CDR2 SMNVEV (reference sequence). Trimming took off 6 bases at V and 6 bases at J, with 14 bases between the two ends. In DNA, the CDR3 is TGTGCCAGCAGAGGAGGGGATCGGCAGACCCAGTACTTC. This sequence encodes CASRGGDRQTQYF.

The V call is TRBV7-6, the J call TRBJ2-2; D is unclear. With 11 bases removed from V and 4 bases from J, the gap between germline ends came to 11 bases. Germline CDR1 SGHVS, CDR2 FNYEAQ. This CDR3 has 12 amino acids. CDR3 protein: CAPQWTTGELFF. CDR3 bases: TGTGCCCCCCAGTGGACCACCGGGGAGCTGTTTTTT.

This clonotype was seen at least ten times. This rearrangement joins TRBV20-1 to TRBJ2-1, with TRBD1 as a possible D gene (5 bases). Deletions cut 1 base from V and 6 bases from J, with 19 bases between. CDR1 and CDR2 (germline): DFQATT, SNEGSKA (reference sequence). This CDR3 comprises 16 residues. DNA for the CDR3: TGCAGTGCTAGAGTGGTAGGGGCAGAAGTCGGCAATGAGCAGTTCTTC. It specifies CSARVVGAEVGNEQFF.

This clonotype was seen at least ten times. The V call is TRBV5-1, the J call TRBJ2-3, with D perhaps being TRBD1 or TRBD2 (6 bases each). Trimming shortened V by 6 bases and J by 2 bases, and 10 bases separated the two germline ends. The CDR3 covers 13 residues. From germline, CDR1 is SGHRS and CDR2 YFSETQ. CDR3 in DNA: TGCGCCAGCACGGGGGCCGCCACAGATACGCAGTATTTT. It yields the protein CASTGAATDTQYF.

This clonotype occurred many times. CDR3 protein: CASSHLGGLSYEQYF. In nucleotides, the CDR3 is TGCGCCAGCAGCCACCTAGGGGGACTATCCTACGAGCAGTACTTC. The chain recombines TRBV4-1 with TRBJ2-7; the D gene is possibly TRBD2 (7 bases). This CDR3 contains 15 residues. V was pared by 3 bases and J by 1 base, with 13 bases between. The germline V gene encodes CDR1 MGHRA and CDR2 YSYEKL.

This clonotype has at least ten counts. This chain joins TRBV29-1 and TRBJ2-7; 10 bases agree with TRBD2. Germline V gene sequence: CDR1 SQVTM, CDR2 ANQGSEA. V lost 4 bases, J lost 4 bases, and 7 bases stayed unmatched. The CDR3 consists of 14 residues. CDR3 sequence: CSVALAGDGYEQYF. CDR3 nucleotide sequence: TGCAGCGTTGCGCTAGCGGGGGATGGGTACGAGCAGTACTTC.

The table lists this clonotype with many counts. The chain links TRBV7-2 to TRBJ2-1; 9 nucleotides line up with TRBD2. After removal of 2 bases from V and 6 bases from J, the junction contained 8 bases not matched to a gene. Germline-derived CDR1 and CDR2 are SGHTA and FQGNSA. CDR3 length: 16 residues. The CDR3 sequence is CASSLLGRGGPNEQFF. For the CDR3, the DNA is TGTGCCAGCAGCTTATTGGGGCGGGGGGGCCCCAATGAGCAGTTCTTC.